This is a list of T cell receptor beta chains from one sample in a study of control samples from healthy donors and cancer patients. TCRdb's table, derived via immunoSEQ multiplex PCR, lists solely in-frame clones and lacks some. Its clone listing holds roughly 200,000 clones. Material: blood. Receptor source: a woman in her 30s in good health. Both conserved end residues are part of each CDR3. D genes are given only for firm matches.

TRBD2	TRBV5-1	TRBJ2-1	TGCGCCAGCAGCTTGTTGGCGGGGGGTCCAAATGAGCAGTTCTTC	CASSLLAGGPNEQFF
TRBD1	TRBV7-9	TRBJ1-6	TGTGCCAGCAGCGGACCGGACAGGCTAGCTTCACCCCTCCACTTT	CASSGPDRLASPLHF
TRBD1	TRBV6-5	TRBJ1-2	TGTGCCAGCAGTTACTCCCGGGACAGCATCTATGGCTACACCTTC	CASSYSRDSIYGYTF
TRBD1	TRBV9	TRBJ1-4	TGTGCCAGCAGCGGGGCCGGGACAGGGAGGGAAAAACTGTTTTTT	CASSGAGTGREKLFF
.	TRBV7-2	TRBJ1-1	TGTGCCAGCAGCTTAGCCCTGGGGGCTGAAGCTTTCTTT	CASSLALGAEAFF
.	TRBV14	TRBJ2-3	TGTGCCAGCAGCCAAGAGGTCCTTAGCACAGATACGCAGTATTTT	CASSQEVLSTDTQYF
.	TRBV6-6	TRBJ1-6	TGTGCCAGCGGCCGGGACGCTGATTCACCCCTCCACTTT	CASGRDADSPLHF
.	TRBV9	TRBJ1-2	TGTGCCAGCAGCCCAACGGACGGATTTAACTATGGCTACACCTTC	CASSPTDGFNYGYTF
TRBD1	TRBV9	TRBJ1-2	TGTGCCAGCAGCGGGGGACAGGGCTTGTTGGTCACCTTC	CASSGGQGLLVTF
.	TRBV23-1	TRBJ1-1	TGCGCCAGCAGTCGCGGCCCCAAAAGGCCTGAAGCTTTCTTT	CASSRGPKRPEAFF
.	TRBV18	TRBJ2-7	TGTGCCAGCTCCGGCAGGGGGGCCTACGAGCAGTACTTC	CASSGRGAYEQYF
.	TRBV12-3/TRBV12-4	TRBJ2-1	TGTGCCAGCAACCTTCCTCTTACCAAACTAATCTTC	CASNLPLTKLIF
.	TRBV12-3/TRBV12-4	TRBJ1-1	TGTGCCAGCAGTTTCGGAGGGAACACTGAAGCTTTCTTT	CASSFGGNTEAFF
TRBD1	TRBV7-9	TRBJ2-1	TGTGCCAGCAGCTCCACCCGGGACAGGGAACGCAATGAGCAGTTCTTC	CASSSTRDRERNEQFF
.	TRBV6-5	TRBJ1-5	TGTGCCAGCAGTCAACAGGGAAATCAGCCCCAGCATTTT	CASSQQGNQPQHF
TRBD1	TRBV9	TRBJ2-1	TGTGCCAGCAGCGTTCGGGAACAGGGGTCGCATGAGCAGTTCTTC	CASSVREQGSHEQFF
.	TRBV7-9	TRBJ2-7	TGTGCCAGCAGCTTATTACAGTCCTACGAGCAGTACTTC	CASSLLQSYEQYF
TRBD1	TRBV20-1	TRBJ2-5	TGCAGTGCTATACCGGACAGGGGCCAATACTTC	CSAIPDRGQYF
.	TRBV2	TRBJ1-6	TGTGCCAGCAGAGTAGACGGGTTTAATTCACCCCTCCACTTT	CASRVDGFNSPLHF
TRBD1	TRBV28	TRBJ1-4	TGTGCCAGCAACAGGGGGAGGGGTGAAAAACTGTTTTTT	CASNRGRGEKLFF
.	TRBV9	TRBJ1-1	TGTGCCAGCAGCCCACGGACAGTCAACACTGAAGCTTTCTTT	CASSPRTVNTEAFF
.	TRBV28	TRBJ1-2	TGTGCCAGCAGTTTGGGGGCTTTCGGCTACACCTTC	CASSLGAFGYTF
.	TRBV2	TRBJ1-6	TGTGCCAGCAGGGGAGCAGTGAAGAATTCACCCCTCCACTTT	CASRGAVKNSPLHF
.	TRBV2	TRBJ1-2	TGTGCCAGCGGGTCGTGGGGCAATGGCTACACCTTC	CASGSWGNGYTF
.	TRBV27	TRBJ1-2	TGTGCCAGCAGTTTATCGGTGGGCAGGGGAGGAGGCTACACCTTC	CASSLSVGRGGGYTF
TRBD2	TRBV7-2	TRBJ2-5	TGTGCCAGCAGCTTAGCGGGACTAGCTTCGGAGACCCAGTACTTC	CASSLAGLASETQYF